This entry lists 28 T cell receptor beta chains sequenced from one sample in a study of cytomegalovirus exposure and HLA in healthy donors. In the PCR, 60 Vbeta and 13 Jbeta primers were used. This table comes from immunoSEQ multiplex PCR, and its TCRdb copy is limited to in-frame clones, with some not included. The data contain over 150,000 clones, 65% to 80% of them singletons. Sequencing was carried out using PBMCs. The origin of the receptors is a man aged 30 to 45 in good health and CMV-seropositive.

The chain uses TRBV11-3 and TRBJ2-2, with D possibly TRBD2 on 5 matching bases. Trimming cost V 5 bases and J 1 base, with 14 bases left between them. The CDR3 contains 16 residues. Germline CDR1 reads SGHNT; CDR2 reads YENEEA. The CDR3 here is CASSPSEGLNTGELFF. Written as DNA, the CDR3 is TGTGCCAGCAGCCCGAGTGAGGGCCTGAACACCGGGGAGCTGTTTTTT.

The chain has TRBV9 and TRBJ2-5; D remains ambiguous. Germline CDR1 and CDR2: SGDLS and YYNGEE. Trimming took off 0 bases at V and 5 bases at J, with 11 bases between the two ends. The CDR3 extends over 14 amino acids. The chain's CDR3 is CASSVGLPGETQYF. DNA of the CDR3: TGTGCCAGCAGCGTAGGACTTCCTGGGGAGACCCAGTACTTC.

This clone was found once. The chain joins TRBV7-2 to TRBJ1-2, with TRBD1 identical over 9 bases. The CDR3 covers 13 residues. Germline loops: CDR1 SGHTA, CDR2 FQGNSA. V lost 5 bases to trimming and J lost 8 bases; unmatched junction nucleotides: 6. The CDR3 DNA is TGTGCCAGCAGCCCTGGACAGGGGAGCGGCTACACCTTC. Translating gives CASSPGQGSGYTF.

In nucleotides, the CDR3 is TGTGCCAGCAGTGTACTACAGGGTGGAGGCTACACCTTC. Its translation: CASSVLQGGGYTF. J is TRBJ1-2 and V is TRBV25-1, with D possibly being TRBD1 (6 bases). Germline V gives CDR1 MGHDK, CDR2 SYGVNS. CDR3 length equals 13 residues. V was clipped by 4 bases and J by 8 bases, with 14 bases between them.

The rearrangement uses TRBV18 and TRBJ2-7; weak D call: TRBD2 (7 bases). The CDR3 has 16 residues. The V gene's germline CDR1 is KGHSH and CDR2 LQKENI. The ends were cut back, 3 bases at V and 5 bases at J, with 20 bases in the middle. The CDR3 is CASSPTPRGRDHEQYF. CDR3 bases: TGTGCCAGCTCACCGACCCCTAGGGGGAGGGATCACGAGCAGTACTTC.

Comment on this clone: An end of the junction does not agree with germline; a read error may underlie this. This chain joins TRBV5-6 and TRBJ2-5; TRBD1 matches 10 bases. From germline, CDR1 is SGHDT and CDR2 YYEEEE. This CDR3 is 15 amino acids long. The CDR3 spells CASSLGQGAQEAQYF. The CDR3 DNA follows: TGTGCCAGCAGCTTGGGACAGGGGGCCCAAGAGGCCCAGTACTTC.

The V call is TRBV9, the J call TRBJ2-1, with a possible D match to TRBD2 (5 bases). With 6 bases removed from V and 5 bases from J, the gap between germline ends came to 18 bases. From germline, CDR1 is SGDLS and CDR2 YYNGEE. The CDR3 extends over 15 amino acids. The CDR3 loop reads CASTKMGVLDNEQFF. CDR3 DNA: TGTGCCAGCACCAAGATGGGAGTCCTAGACAATGAGCAGTTCTTC.

The V and J genes are TRBV18 and TRBJ1-2; 7 positions agree with TRBD1. The CDR3 is made up of 14 amino acids. CDR1 is KGHSH and CDR2 is LQKENI in the germline V gene. After removal of 5 bases from V and 1 base from J, the junction contained 4 bases not matched to a gene. This CDR3 is CASSSGTDNYGYTF. CDR3 coding DNA: TGTGCCAGCTCATCAGGGACAGATAACTATGGCTACACCTTC. Supplemented by reference TRBV18 and TRBJ1-2, the full variable domain reads NAGVMQNPRHLVRRRGQEARLRCSPMKGHSHVYWYRQLPEEGLKFMVYLQKENIIDESGMPKERFSAEFPKEGPSILRIQQVVRGDSAAYFCASSSGTDNYGYTFGSGTRLTVV.

The V and J genes are TRBV6-1 and TRBJ2-5; 7 bases match TRBD1. This CDR3 has 13 residues. The germline V gene encodes CDR1 MNHNS and CDR2 SASEGT. The V and J ends lost 4 bases and 9 bases, in that order; junction bases with no gene match: 8. CDR3 nucleotides: TGTGCCAGCAGTGTCACCAAGGACAGGCCCCAGTACTTC. Its protein is CASSVTKDRPQYF.

V and J are TRBV12-5 and TRBJ1-5, with D unresolved. The CDR3 covers 12 residues. The germline V gene encodes CDR1 LGHNT and CDR2 FRNRAP. Trimming pared 6 bases from V and 6 bases from J, leaving 9 bases between. CDR3 coding DNA: TGTGCTAGTGGGCAGGTCGCTCAGCCCCAGCATTTT. Its protein product is CASGQVAQPQHF.

The chain employs TRBV4-1 and TRBJ2-1; D gene ambiguous. Deletions cut 0 bases from V and 10 bases from J, with 13 bases between. This CDR3 region has 14 residues. Per the germline V gene, CDR1 is MGHRA and CDR2 is YSYEKL. The CDR3 reads CASSQDPVSGEQFF. Here the CDR3 DNA reads TGCGCCAGCAGCCAAGATCCGGTGTCCGGGGAGCAGTTCTTC.

The chain recombines TRBV7-2 with TRBJ2-1, with D perhaps TRBD2 (5 bases). Germline loops: CDR1 SGHTA, CDR2 FQGNSA. V shed 2 bases and J shed 6 bases, with 17 bases lying between them. The CDR3 runs to 16 residues. DNA of the CDR3: TGTGCCAGCAGCTTACCCCGCCTGAGGGAGCGCAATGAGCAGTTCTTC. It is translated as CASSLPRLRERNEQFF.

This clone was observed a handful of times. The rearrangement links TRBV7-9 to TRBJ2-7, with a tentative D call TRBD1 (5 bases). There are 14 residues in the CDR3. Germline CDR1 and CDR2: SEHNR and FQNEAQ (reference sequence). V dropped 2 bases and J dropped 2 bases, with 10 bases sitting between them. The CDR3 protein is CASSLSGPTYEQYF. CDR3 nucleotide sequence: TGTGCCAGCAGCTTATCAGGGCCAACCTACGAGCAGTACTTC. Variable domain in full (rest from reference TRBV7-9 and TRBJ2-7): DTGVSQNPRHKITKRGQNVTFRCDPISEHNRLYWYRQTLGQGPEFLTYFQNEAQLEKSRLLSDRFSAERPKGSFSTLEIQRTEQGDSAMYLCASSLSGPTYEQYFGPGTRLTVT.

The chain recombines TRBV14 with TRBJ2-1, with 9 nucleotides matching TRBD1. J was trimmed by 3 bases and V by 6 bases; bases with no gene match: 3. The CDR3 is made up of 14 amino acids. The germline V gene encodes CDR1 SGHDN and CDR2 FVKESK. The CDR3 is CASSPGQGYNEQFF. CDR3 coding DNA: TGTGCCAGCAGTCCGGGACAGGGCTACAATGAGCAGTTCTTC.

The chain is built from TRBV7-2 and TRBJ1-4; TRBD1 is a possible D gene (5 bases). This CDR3 region has 14 residues. Looked up from germline, CDR1 is SGHTA and CDR2 is FQGNSA. V lost 2 bases to trimming and J lost 8 bases, with 12 bases between them. CDR3 protein: CASSLRQGGEKLFF. The CDR3 DNA follows: TGTGCCAGCAGCTTAAGGCAGGGAGGCGAAAAACTGTTTTTT.

The V call is TRBV5-1, the J call TRBJ1-1; 8 nucleotides match TRBD1. CDR1 and CDR2 from the germline V gene are SGHRS and YFSETQ. Trimming took 0 bases from V and 7 from J; bases not matched to a gene: 2. CDR3 size: 13 residues. CDR3 DNA: TGCGCCAGCAGCTTGGCAGGGGGCAATGAAGCTTTCTTT. This codes for CASSLAGGNEAFF. Using reference TRBV5-1 and TRBJ1-1 for the parts outside the CDR3, the full variable domain is KAGVTQTPRYLIKTRGQQVTLSCSPISGHRSVSWYQQTPGQGLQFLFEYFSETQRNKGNFPGRFSGRQFSNSRSEMNVSTLELGDSALYLCASSLAGGNEAFFGQGTRLTVV.

The chain has TRBV18 and TRBJ1-1; tentative D call: TRBD1 (5 bases). Trimming stripped 1 base from V and 4 bases from J, with 10 bases between. Germline CDR1 reads KGHSH; CDR2 reads LQKENI. The CDR3 is 14 amino acids. DNA of the CDR3: TGTGCCAGCTCACCACAACAGGAGGGCACTGAAGCTTTCTTT. Amino acid sequence: CASSPQQEGTEAFF.

V is TRBV7-2 and J is TRBJ2-7, with TRBD1 matching 8 bases. The length of the CDR3 is 15 residues. In germline, CDR1 is SGHTA, CDR2 FQGNSA. V shed 1 base and J 3 bases; nucleotides not matched to a gene: 5. The CDR3 DNA reads as TGTGCCAGCAGCTTAGTGCACAGGGGGGACTACGAGCAGTACTTC. As protein: CASSLVHRGDYEQYF. Full variable domain (rest looked up from reference TRBV7-2 and TRBJ2-7): GAGVSQSPSNKVTEKGKDVELRCDPISGHTALYWYRQSLGQGLEFLIYFQGNSAPDKSGLPSDRFSAERTGGSVSTLTIQRTQQEDSAVYLCASSLVHRGDYEQYFGPGTRLTVT.

The V gene is TRBV28, the J gene TRBJ2-5; 9 positions match TRBD2. Germline V lookup: CDR1 MDHEN, CDR2 SYDVKM. Trimming at V came to 6 bases and at J to 4 bases, leaving 3 bases not matched to a gene. CDR3 size: 13 residues. CDR3 residues: CASSAGGGETQYF. The CDR3 DNA sequence: TGTGCCAGCAGCGCGGGAGGGGGAGAGACCCAGTACTTC.

The chain uses TRBV27 and TRBJ2-1; D is perhaps TRBD2 (5 bases). The CDR3 has 11 amino acids. V was shortened by 2 bases and J by 10 bases, with 6 bases between the two germline ends. Germline assignment: CDR1 MNHEY and CDR2 SMNVEV (reference sequence). CDR3 loop: CASSLRGEQFF. The DNA for the CDR3 is TGTGCCAGCAGTTTAAGAGGGGAGCAGTTCTTC.

The chain carries TRBV28 and TRBJ2-7, with 7 bases fitting TRBD1. Germline V gene lookup returns CDR1 MDHEN and CDR2 SYDVKM. This CDR3 is built from 16 residues. Trimming removed 7 bases from V and 0 bases from J; junction bases left unmatched: 12. The CDR3 here is CASISTGVGHSYEQYF. The CDR3 coding sequence is TGTGCCAGCATATCAACAGGGGTTGGGCACTCCTACGAGCAGTACTTC.

This clone has a handful of counts. The chain combines TRBV4-3 with TRBJ2-7, with 9 bases fitting TRBD1. Per germline, CDR1 LGHNA and CDR2 YSLEER. With V trimmed by 4 bases and J by 2 bases, 6 bases remained unmatched. The CDR3 contains 15 residues. This CDR3 is CASSPLGTGTYEQYF. CDR3 DNA sequence: TGCGCCAGCAGCCCCTTGGGGACAGGGACCTACGAGCAGTACTTC.

This clone was recorded once. The chain links TRBV10-2 to TRBJ2-1; D not certain. The germline gives CDR1 WSHSY, CDR2 SAAADI. The CDR3 covers 15 residues. With 4 bases removed from V and 1 base from J, the gap between germline ends came to 11 bases. CDR3 nucleotides: TGCGCCAGCAGTGGGTCCGGGTCTTCCTACAATGAGCAGTTCTTC. Translated, it gives CASSGSGSSYNEQFF.

V usage is TRBV2 and J usage is TRBJ2-3, with D possibly TRBD2 on 6 matching bases. The V gene lost 8 bases and the J gene lost 0 bases, with 21 bases spanning the gap. Per germline, CDR1 SNHLY and CDR2 FYNNEI. CDR3 length: 17 residues. DNA for the CDR3: TGTGCCAGCGTACCCAGACGTTATAGCGGTAGCACAGATACGCAGTATTTT. Amino acids: CASVPRRYSGSTDTQYF.

Notes on this clone: Germline is not matched at one junction end, which may reflect a read error. V is TRBV7-9 and J is TRBJ1-2, with no clear D. Germline loops: CDR1 SEHNR, CDR2 FQNEAQ (reference sequence). The CDR3 is made up of 13 amino acids. For the CDR3, the DNA is TGTTCCAGCAGCCCTCTAACTGACTATGGCTACACCTTC. It specifies CSSSPLTDYGYTF.

The chain recombines TRBV9 with TRBJ2-7, with TRBD2 identical over 10 bases. The CDR3 sequence is 15 residues long. Germline V CDR1 and CDR2: SGDLS, YYNGEE. The trim removed 0 bases at V and 6 bases at J, leaving 6 bases unmatched. The CDR3 sequence: CASSVAGLAESEQYF. The CDR3, as DNA: TGTGCCAGCAGCGTAGCTGGACTAGCGGAGTCCGAGCAGTACTTC.

In this sample, this clone turned up a few times. One junction end disagrees with the germline gene, perhaps due to a read error. This chain links TRBV7-9 with TRBJ2-5; possibly TRBD1 for D (6 bases). This CDR3 contains 17 residues. CDR1 is SEHNR, CDR2 FQNEAQ, per germline (reference sequence). Written as DNA, the CDR3 is TGTTCCAGCAGCCTACGACGGACAGTCCTACTCCAAGAGACCCAGTACTTC. This codes for CSSSLRRTVLLQETQYF. The whole variable domain, filled in from reference TRBV7-9 and TRBJ2-5, reads DTGVSQNPRHKITKRGQNVTFRCDPISEHNRLYWYRQTLGQGPEFLTYFQNEAQLEKSRLLSDRFSAERPKGSFSTLEIQRTEQGDSAMYLCSSSLRRTVLLQETQYFGPGTRLLVL.

This chain uses TRBV7-9 with TRBJ2-7, with a tentative D call TRBD1 (5 bases). The V and J ends lost 5 bases and 3 bases respectively, with 8 bases between them. This CDR3 is 12 amino acids long. Germline assignment: CDR1 SEHNR and CDR2 FQNEAQ (reference sequence). CDR3 residues: CASSLTGYEQYF. The CDR3 nucleotides are TGTGCCAGCAGCCTAACAGGCTACGAGCAGTACTTC.